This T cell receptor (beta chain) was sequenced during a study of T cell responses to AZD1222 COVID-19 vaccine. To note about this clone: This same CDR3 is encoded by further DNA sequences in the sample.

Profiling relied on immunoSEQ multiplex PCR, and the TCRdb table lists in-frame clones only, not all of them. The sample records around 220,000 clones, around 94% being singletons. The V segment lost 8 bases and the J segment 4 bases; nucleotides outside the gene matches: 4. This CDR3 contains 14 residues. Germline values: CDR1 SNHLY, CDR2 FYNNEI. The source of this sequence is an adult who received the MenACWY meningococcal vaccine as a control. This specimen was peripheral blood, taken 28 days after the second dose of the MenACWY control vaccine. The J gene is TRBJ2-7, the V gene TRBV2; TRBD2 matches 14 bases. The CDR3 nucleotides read TGTGCCAGCCGTGGGACTAGCGGGAGTTACGAGCAGTACTTC. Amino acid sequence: CASRGTSGSYEQYF.